This entry lists 26 T cell receptor beta chains sequenced from one sample in a study of beta chain features in type 1 diabetes listed by TCRdb under 2018. Which antigens these TCRs recognize remains unknown. The receptor library was made with the immunoSEQ multiplex PCR assay. The High Capacity cDNA Reverse Transcription Kit was used to reverse transcribe all of the isolated RNA, meaning that expressed TCRB transcripts were what got sequenced. TCRdb took this table from immuneACCESS and kept in-frame rearrangements with V and J called. Such tables lack part of the clones; where checked against another copy, unresolved V genes explain under half of the gap, and the rest is unexplained. The sample table lists some 170,000 clones, roughly 59% of them with a count of one. The ten largest clones represent roughly 0.092% of the sample. General conclusions and limits of the study: Type 1 diabetes patients showed a moderate but significant shortening of TCRB CDR3 length in all four CD4+ subsets.

The sequencing input was naive CD4+ T cells from blood. Sample cell subset or site, as interpreted from the label and publication: true naive CD4+ T cells. All receptors derive from a man aged 25-45 years with type 1 diabetes.

This clone was seen only a few times. This chain joins TRBV7-6 and TRBJ2-7; 8 bases fit TRBD1. Unmatched junction bases numbered 10, after V lost 4 bases and J lost 5 bases. The CDR3 length is 15 residues. Germline V CDR1 and CDR2: SGHVS, FNYEAQ. CDR3 region: CASSSPGQGQDEQYF. Written as DNA, the CDR3 is TGTGCCAGCAGCTCGCCAGGACAGGGCCAGGACGAGCAGTACTTC.

The chain combines TRBV9 with TRBJ1-1; D remains ambiguous. This CDR3 region has 14 residues. V was cut by 8 bases and J by 0 bases, with 14 bases left in between. Germline lookup yields CDR1 SGDLS and CDR2 YYNGEE. The CDR3 here is CASGRGPLNTEAFF. The CDR3 DNA reads TGTGCCAGTGGCAGAGGGCCATTGAACACTGAAGCTTTCTTT.

The chain recombines TRBV6-5 with TRBJ2-3; D gene uncertain. Per the germline V gene, CDR1 is MNHEY and CDR2 is SVGAGI. The CDR3 spans 14 residues. V dropped 0 bases and J dropped 4 bases, with 8 bases sitting between them. CDR3 residues: CASSYSAKADTQYF. In nucleotides, the CDR3 is TGTGCCAGCAGTTACTCGGCAAAGGCAGATACGCAGTATTTT.

Details on this clone: The junction shows a germline mismatch at one end, possibly a read error. The chain recombines TRBV30 with TRBJ1-2; D is uncertain. This CDR3 is 11 amino acids long. Germline assignment: CDR1 GTSNPN and CDR2 SVGIG (reference sequence). CDR3 region: CASSQNYDYTF. In nucleotides, the CDR3 is TGTGCTTCCAGTCAGAACTATGACTACACCTTC.

The chain employs TRBV4-3 and TRBJ2-3, with D hard to call. Germline-derived CDR1 and CDR2 are LGHNA and YSLEER. Trimming took off 0 bases at V and 2 bases at J, with 6 bases between the two ends. The CDR3 consists of 14 residues. CDR3 sequence: CASSQDTHTDTQYF. CDR3 DNA sequence: TGCGCCAGCAGCCAAGACACTCACACAGATACGCAGTATTTT.

This clone has just a few counts. The chain combines TRBV5-6 with TRBJ1-6, with D tentatively TRBD1 (5 bases). V lost 4 bases to trimming and J lost 15 bases, with 14 bases between them. The V gene's germline CDR1 is SGHDT and CDR2 YYEEEE. The CDR3 contains 12 residues. CDR3 nucleotides: TGTGCCAGCAGCCCATCGATGGGACGCCTCCACTTT. Its protein product is CASSPSMGRLHF.

The DNA of the CDR3 is TGTGCCAGCAGTGAGGGGGCGACGACTGGCTACACCTTC. It is translated as CASSEGATTGYTF. V is TRBV25-1 and J is TRBJ1-2; a weak D match, TRBD1 (6 bases). Germline CDR1 is MGHDK and CDR2 is SYGVNS. This CDR3 has 13 residues. V lost 3 bases and J lost 7, with 12 bases in between.

This clone has only a few counts. This chain links TRBV7-2 with TRBJ2-1; no reliable D call. V lost 5 bases and J lost 10, with 15 bases in between. Germline lookup yields CDR1 SGHTA and CDR2 FQGNSA. The CDR3 contains 13 residues. CDR3 sequence (DNA): TGTGCCAGCAGCCCAGGACCATCACACGAGCAGTTCTTC. Its translation is CASSPGPSHEQFF.

The J gene is TRBJ2-5, the V gene TRBV2; 12 bases are shared with TRBD2. Germline V gene lookup returns CDR1 SNHLY and CDR2 FYNNEI. Losses at the gene ends were 1 base for V and 4 bases for J; bases not matched to a gene: 1. CDR3 length equals 15 residues. CDR3 sequence reads: CASSEELAGGETQYF. CDR3 bases: TGTGCCAGCAGTGAAGAACTAGCGGGGGGAGAGACCCAGTACTTC.

DNA of the CDR3: TGTGCCAGCAGCCAATACCACGCGACCGGGGAGCTGTTTTTT. This gives the protein CASSQYHATGELFF. V and J are TRBV14 and TRBJ2-2; D is unclear. The V end lost 2 bases, the J end lost 5 bases, and 9 bases lay between the germline ends. The CDR3 spans 14 residues. The V gene's germline CDR1 is SGHDN and CDR2 FVKESK. The entire variable domain, with the rest obtained from reference TRBV14 and TRBJ2-2, is as follows: EAGVTQFPSHSVIEKGQTVTLRCDPISGHDNLYWYRRVMGKEIKFLLHFVKESKQDESGMPNNRFLAERTGGTYSTLKVQPAELEDSGVYFCASSQYHATGELFFGEGSRLTVL.

The V call is TRBV29-1, the J call TRBJ2-7; D perhaps matches TRBD2 (6 bases). Trimming left V 0 bases short and J 2 bases short, with 20 bases between. The CDR3 has 17 amino acids. Germline CDR1 SQVTM, CDR2 ANQGSEA. Here the CDR3 reads CSVEDQEPGDSTYEQYF. In nucleotides, the CDR3 is TGCAGCGTTGAAGACCAGGAGCCCGGGGACTCTACCTACGAGCAGTACTTC.

V gene TRBV30 combines with J gene TRBJ2-5; the match to TRBD1 covers 10 bases. Germline CDR1 and CDR2: GTSNPN and SVGIG (reference sequence). J gave up 2 bases and V 1 base, and 1 base lay outside the gene matches. The CDR3 runs to 14 residues. The CDR3 DNA reads TGTGCCTGGAGTGCGGGACAGGGGCAAGAGACCCAGTACTTC. Amino acids: CAWSAGQGQETQYF.

This chain links TRBV4-3 with TRBJ1-3, with D possibly matching TRBD1 (5 bases). The germline V gene encodes CDR1 LGHNA and CDR2 YSLEER. This CDR3 has 15 residues. The V end was cut by 3 bases, the J end by 1 base, with 10 bases between. The CDR3, as DNA: TGCGCCAGCAGCCAGCACGACAGTTCTGGAAACACCATATATTTT. Amino acid sequence: CASSQHDSSGNTIYF.

This rearrangement joins TRBV29-1 to TRBJ1-4, with D maybe TRBD1 (5 bases). The CDR3 totals 11 residues. Trimming cost V 6 bases and J 13 bases, with 15 bases left between them. Germline loops: CDR1 SQVTM, CDR2 ANQGSEA. The CDR3 nucleotides read TGCAGCGTAGATGACAGCGTGAGACTGTTTTTT. It yields the protein CSVDDSVRLFF.

J is TRBJ1-1 and V is TRBV9, with TRBD1 identical over 7 bases. Trimming took 1 base from V and 3 from J; bases not matched to a gene: 3. Germline CDR1 is SGDLS and CDR2 is YYNGEE. The CDR3 is made up of 14 amino acids. The CDR3 DNA sequence: TGTGCCAGCAGCGTAACAGGGGTCGACACTGAAGCTTTCTTT. Its translation: CASSVTGVDTEAFF.

The rearrangement links TRBV23-1 to TRBJ1-1; unclear D gene. TRBV23-1 is given ORF status, its function remaining uncertain. V lost 1 base to trimming and J lost 2 bases, with 8 bases between them. The CDR3 covers 14 residues. The CDR3 reads CASSQCRINTEAFF. DNA of the CDR3: TGCGCCAGCAGTCAATGTAGGATAAACACTGAAGCTTTCTTT.

This chain connects TRBV20-1 to TRBJ2-3; no definite D call. The germline gives CDR1 DFQATT, CDR2 SNEGSKA (reference sequence). The CDR3 has 11 residues. Deletions cut 3 bases from V and 4 bases from J, with 5 bases between. Here the CDR3 DNA reads TGCAGTGCTAGTCGGGCAGATACGCAGTATTTT. It encodes CSASRADTQYF.

The chain joins TRBV7-2 to TRBJ2-5; unclear D gene. Germline CDR1 SGHTA, CDR2 FQGNSA. V was trimmed by 3 bases and J by 2 bases, leaving 4 bases between them. The CDR3 extends over 12 amino acids. CDR3 sequence: CASSFYQETQYF. CDR3 in DNA: TGTGCCAGCAGCTTTTATCAAGAGACCCAGTACTTC.

V is TRBV29-1 and J is TRBJ2-5; tentative D call: TRBD1 (6 bases). The CDR3 has 13 residues. V was trimmed by 4 bases and J by 9 bases, leaving 18 bases between them. From germline, CDR1 is SQVTM and CDR2 ANQGSEA. The CDR3 DNA follows: TGCAGCGTTGCCATAGACAGGCTTAAGGCCCAGTACTTC. Translated: CSVAIDRLKAQYF. Filled out from reference TRBV29-1 and TRBJ2-5, the complete variable domain reads SAVISQKPSRDICQRGTSLTIQCQVDSQVTMMFWYRQQPGQSLTLIATANQGSEATYESGFVIDKFPISRPNLTFSTLTVSNMSPEDSSIYLCSVAIDRLKAQYFGPGTRLLVL.

V and J are TRBV9 and TRBJ2-6; TRBD1 might be the D (5 bases). From germline, CDR1 is SGDLS and CDR2 YYNGEE. The length of the CDR3 is 16 residues. Deletions cut 7 bases from V and 1 base from J, with 15 bases between. CDR3 protein: CASWGLHGSGANVLTF. In nucleotides, the CDR3 is TGTGCCAGCTGGGGCCTCCACGGGTCTGGGGCCAACGTCCTGACTTTC.

This sequence joins TRBV5-1 and TRBJ2-3; TRBD1 might be the D (6 bases). Trimming took 0 bases from V and 7 from J, leaving 15 bases between them. CDR1 and CDR2 (germline): SGHRS, YFSETQ. This CDR3 comprises 15 residues. CDR3 nucleotide sequence: TGCGCCAGCAGCTTGGACCCCGAAGGGGGATATACGCAGTATTTT. It translates to CASSLDPEGGYTQYF.

The chain has TRBV5-1 and TRBJ2-5, with 8 bases fitting TRBD2. The V segment lost 1 base and the J segment 5 bases; nucleotides outside the gene matches: 10. This CDR3 has 16 residues. Germline lookup yields CDR1 SGHRS and CDR2 YFSETQ. The CDR3 region has the DNA TGCGCCAGCAGCTTGATCGGGGGGGCCCCCCAGGAGACCCAGTACTTC. It encodes CASSLIGGAPQETQYF. Full variable domain (missing parts from reference TRBV5-1 and TRBJ2-5): KAGVTQTPRYLIKTRGQQVTLSCSPISGHRSVSWYQQTPGQGLQFLFEYFSETQRNKGNFPGRFSGRQFSNSRSEMNVSTLELGDSALYLCASSLIGGAPQETQYFGPGTRLLVL.

CDR3 nucleotides: TGTGCCAGCAGCTTACAGGCGGTCAGCACAGATACGCAGTATTTT. Amino acids: CASSLQAVSTDTQYF. The rearrangement uses TRBV7-9 and TRBJ2-3; D is unresolved. Germline V gives CDR1 SEHNR, CDR2 FQNEAQ (reference sequence). There are 15 residues in the CDR3. Trimming cost V 2 bases and J 0 bases, with 9 bases left between them.

As regards this clone: At one boundary the junction diverges from the germline segment, which might be a read error. The gene calls are TRBV6-1 and TRBJ2-7; D ambiguous. From germline, CDR1 is MNHNS and CDR2 SASEGT. CDR3 length: 15 residues. Written as DNA, the CDR3 is TGTGCCAGCAGGGAAGGGTCAGCGACTCTCCGCGAGCAGTACTTC. This translates into CASREGSATLREQYF.

The chain links TRBV28 to TRBJ1-5; D gene ambiguous. There are 12 residues in the CDR3. Germline CDR1 is MDHEN and CDR2 is SYDVKM. Between the trimmed V and J ends, which lost 3 bases and 5 bases, there was a span of 5 bases. The CDR3 sequence: CASSFADQPQHF. For the CDR3, the DNA is TGTGCCAGCAGTTTTGCAGATCAGCCCCAGCATTTT.

The chain combines TRBV9 with TRBJ2-2; TRBD2 matches 7 bases. This CDR3 comprises 14 residues. J gave up 3 bases and V 1 base, and 0 bases lay outside the gene matches. Germline CDR1 is SGDLS and CDR2 is YYNGEE. The CDR3 region is CASSVRGDTGELFF. The CDR3 DNA follows: TGTGCCAGCAGCGTACGGGGGGACACCGGGGAGCTGTTTTTT.